The clone carrying this TCR beta chain was counted between two and nine times. Its cognate antigen is unknown. The data originate from a study of OX40 agonist ivuxolimab in advanced cancers. The study, taken as a whole, reports: Among the least clonally expanded were partial responders at 0.1-3.0 mg/kg.

Some clones are missing from TCRdb's copy, which holds only in-frame ones; the method was immunoSEQ multiplex PCR. The sample has 95,000 to 100,000 clones; approximately 83% are singletons. V was clipped by 0 bases and J by 6 bases, with 12 bases between them. The CDR3 covers 15 residues. From germline, CDR1 is MGHRA and CDR2 YSYEKL. The source is an adult with an advanced solid tumor such as melanoma, head and neck, liver or kidney cancer. This chain uses TRBV4-1 with TRBJ2-4, with D hard to call. The source was CD4+ or CD8+ T cells sorted from blood, collected in a trial of the OX40 agonist ivuxolimab. CDR3 in DNA: TGCGCCAGCAGCCAAGATCGGGTGATGGGAAACATTCAGTACTTC. It is translated as CASSQDRVMGNIQYF.